A single sample gave rise to the 24 T cell receptor beta chains below, sequenced in a study of graft-versus-host responses after intestinal transplantation. The data were produced by immunoSEQ multiplex PCR, yet TCRdb's version contains in-frame clones alone and is incomplete. The repertoire holds some 31,000 clones, with about 85% as singletons. The sample consisted of PBMCs, taken approximately 460 days after intestinal transplantation. The receptors derive from a human patient who received an intestinal transplant, so some T cells may come from the graft donor.

The rearrangement links TRBV6-5 to TRBJ2-3, with 12 bases that match TRBD2. After removal of 6 bases from V and 4 bases from J, the junction contained 5 bases not matched to a gene. This CDR3 has 15 amino acids. Germline V gives CDR1 MNHEY, CDR2 SVGAGI. The chain's CDR3 is CASSKTSGSPDTQYF. The CDR3 coding sequence is TGTGCCAGCAGCAAGACTAGCGGGAGCCCAGATACGCAGTATTTT.

There are a few counts of this clone. The chain couples TRBV6-6 to TRBJ1-6; D possibly corresponds to TRBD1 (6 bases). CDR3 size: 15 residues. With 2 bases removed from V and 7 bases from J, the gap between germline ends came to 12 bases. CDR1 is MNHNY and CDR2 is SVGAGI in the germline V gene (reference sequence). CDR3 residues: CASSYEATGNSPLHF. In nucleotides, the CDR3 is TGTGCCAGCAGTTACGAGGCCACAGGGAATTCACCCCTCCACTTT.

The chain recombines TRBV19 with TRBJ2-2, with 8 bases matching TRBD1. This CDR3 is 13 amino acids long. Per the germline V gene, CDR1 is LNHDA and CDR2 is SQIVND (reference sequence). The chain's CDR3 is CAARGPGTGELFF. DNA for the CDR3: TGTGCTGCCAGGGGGCCGGGTACCGGGGAGCTGTTTTTT.

This sequence joins TRBV11-2 and TRBJ2-3; D may correspond to TRBD1 or TRBD2 (6 bases each). The CDR3 length is 14 residues. Germline V gene lookup returns CDR1 SGHAT and CDR2 FQNNGV. Deletions cut 1 base from V and 3 bases from J, with 8 bases between. The CDR3 bases are TGTGCCAGCAGCTTAGGGGGGGCGACAGATACGCAGTATTTT. Translation gives CASSLGGATDTQYF. Full variable domain (remainder filled in from reference TRBV11-2 and TRBJ2-3): EAGVAQSPRYKIIEKRQSVAFWCNPISGHATLYWYQQILGQGPKLLIQFQNNGVVDDSQLPKDRFSAERLKGVDSTLKIQPAKLEDSAVYLCASSLGGATDTQYFGPGTRLTVL.

This rearrangement joins TRBV19 to TRBJ1-5; D is possibly TRBD1 (6 bases). The germline CDR1 and CDR2 sequences are LNHDA and SQIVND (reference sequence). The length of the CDR3 is 13 residues. V lost 1 base and J 7 bases, leaving 8 bases between the germline ends. The CDR3, as DNA: TGTGCCAGTAGTATAGCCAGGGGCCAGCCCCAGCATTTT. Protein sequence: CASSIARGQPQHF.

The chain joins TRBV30 to TRBJ2-7; 7 bases match TRBD1. The germline CDR1 and CDR2 sequences are GTSNPN and SVGIG (reference sequence). The CDR3 runs to 14 residues. The junction had 10 bases not matched to a gene; V was cut back by 4 bases and J by 4 bases. The CDR3 coding sequence is TGTGCCTGGACTTACCGGGACAGAGATTACGAGCAGTACTTC. Its protein is CAWTYRDRDYEQYF.

The CDR3 loop reads CASGNYGYTF. The CDR3 DNA sequence: TGTGCCAGTGGTAACTATGGCTACACCTTC. The V gene is TRBV6-6, the J gene TRBJ1-2; D ambiguous. Trimming shortened V by 9 bases and J by 1 base, and 3 bases separated the two germline ends. Per germline, CDR1 MNHNY and CDR2 SVGAGI (reference sequence). This CDR3 is 10 amino acids long.

This chain uses TRBV6-1 with TRBJ1-1, with D hard to call. Germline CDR1 and CDR2: MNHNS and SASEGT. The CDR3 is 11 residues long. Trimming removed 3 bases at V and 11 bases at J, with 10 bases between. CDR3 protein: CASSEAGGAFF. The CDR3, as DNA: TGTGCCAGCAGTGAGGCAGGTGGGGCTTTCTTT.

The rearrangement uses TRBV5-4 and TRBJ1-3; D call uncertain. The CDR3 consists of 15 residues. Germline CDR1 SGHNT, CDR2 YYREEE (reference sequence). V lost 0 bases, J lost 9 bases, and 16 bases lay in between. For the CDR3, the DNA is TGTGCCAGCAGCTTGGCGTCGAATCCATTTGGCACCATATATTTT. Amino acid sequence: CASSLASNPFGTIYF.

The sample holds many counts of this clone. The chain combines TRBV6-6 with TRBJ2-7, with no clear D. The CDR3 is made up of 14 amino acids. CDR1 is MNHNY, CDR2 SVGAGI, per germline (reference sequence). With 0 bases removed from V and 4 bases from J, the gap between germline ends came to 10 bases. The CDR3: CASSYSGPGYEQYF. The CDR3 coding sequence is TGTGCCAGCAGTTACTCGGGCCCCGGGTACGAGCAGTACTTC.

This clone was seen once. The chain joins TRBV9 to TRBJ1-1; 9 bases are shared with TRBD1. V lost 0 bases and J lost 4; bases outside the gene matches: 10. Looked up from germline, CDR1 is SGDLS and CDR2 is YYNGEE. The CDR3 has 17 residues. The CDR3 coding sequence is TGTGCCAGCAGCGTAGCTACTGGGACAGGGTTGAGCACTGAAGCTTTCTTT. Translating gives CASSVATGTGLSTEAFF.

The V and J genes are TRBV30 and TRBJ1-5; TRBD1 might be the D (5 bases). The CDR3 length is 15 residues. CDR1 and CDR2 from the germline V gene are GTSNPN and SVGIG (reference sequence). Trimming pared 0 bases from V and 3 bases from J, leaving 12 bases between. The CDR3 coding sequence is TGTGCCTGGAGTGTTAAGGGGACTCTCAATCAGCCCCAGCATTTT. Its protein is CAWSVKGTLNQPQHF.

The chain joins TRBV21-1 to TRBJ1-6. TRBV21-1 is termed a pseudogene. CDR3 length: 14 amino acids. The CDR3 DNA reads as TGTGCCAGCAGCAAGGAAAGCAATAATTCACCCCTCCACTTT. It is translated as CASSKESNNSPLHF.

In its sample, this clone was seen a few times. The chain carries TRBV9 and TRBJ2-1; maybe TRBD1 (5 bases). CDR3 size: 14 residues. Trimming took off 3 bases at V and 2 bases at J, with 9 bases between the two ends. In germline, CDR1 is SGDLS, CDR2 YYNGEE. This CDR3 reads CASSGGRAYNEQFF. CDR3 bases: TGTGCCAGCAGCGGAGGCAGGGCCTACAATGAGCAGTTCTTC. The variable domain in full, with the rest retrieved from reference TRBV9 and TRBJ2-1, is DSGVTQTPKHLITATGQRVTLRCSPRSGDLSVYWYQQSLDQGLQFLIQYYNGEERAKGNILERFSAQQFPDLHSELNLSSLELGDSALYFCASSGGRAYNEQFFGPGTRLTVL.

The chain couples TRBV5-6 to TRBJ2-7; 8 nucleotides align to TRBD2. Looked up from germline, CDR1 is SGHDT and CDR2 is YYEEEE. The trim removed 0 bases at V and 6 bases at J, leaving 8 bases unmatched. CDR3 length: 15 amino acids. This CDR3 is CASSLELAGGLEQYF. CDR3 coding DNA: TGTGCCAGCAGCTTGGAGTTGGCGGGAGGCCTCGAGCAGTACTTC.

The V and J genes are TRBV25-1 and TRBJ2-2, with D perhaps TRBD2 (6 bases). Between the trimmed V and J ends, which lost 5 bases and 0 bases, there was a span of 10 bases. Germline V CDR1 and CDR2: MGHDK, SYGVNS. CDR3 length equals 15 residues. CDR3 bases: TGTGCCAGCAGTCGGCGGGGCCCGAACACCGGGGAGCTGTTTTTT. Translated, it gives CASSRRGPNTGELFF.

This chain uses TRBV6-1 with TRBJ1-5; 10 nucleotides line up with TRBD1. V was pared by 3 bases and J by 3 bases, with 5 bases of the junction left unmatched. The CDR3 contains 16 residues. Germline V gene data show CDR1 as MNHNS and CDR2 as SASEGT. The CDR3 nucleotides are TGTGCCAGCAGTGACCGGGACAGGGGTGTCAATCAGCCCCAGCATTTT. Amino acid sequence: CASSDRDRGVNQPQHF.

This sequence joins TRBV19 and TRBJ2-7; the match to TRBD1 covers 9 bases. J lost 6 bases, V lost 1 base, and 7 bases had no gene match. This CDR3 region has 15 residues. Germline V CDR1 and CDR2: LNHDA, SQIVND (reference sequence). CDR3 region: CASSIAGTGNGEQYF. The CDR3 region has the DNA TGTGCCAGTAGTATAGCCGGGACAGGGAACGGCGAGCAGTACTTC.

This rearrangement joins TRBV7-6 to TRBJ1-4; no definite D call. CDR3 size: 16 residues. Germline V CDR1 and CDR2: SGHVS, FNYEAQ. The V and J ends lost 0 bases and 0 bases respectively, with 8 bases between them. CDR3 sequence reads: CASSLAAHPTNEKLFF. The CDR3 DNA reads as TGTGCCAGCAGCTTAGCGGCCCATCCAACTAATGAAAAACTGTTTTTT.

The chain couples TRBV6-5 to TRBJ1-1, with 10 positions matching TRBD1. Germline V CDR1 and CDR2: MNHEY, SVGAGI. Germline trimming cut 6 bases from V and 8 bases from J; bases unmatched to any gene: 6. The CDR3 runs 13 residues. CDR3 sequence: CASRTGTGEEAFF. The CDR3, as DNA: TGTGCCAGCAGAACCGGGACAGGGGAGGAAGCTTTCTTT.

This chain links TRBV7-3 with TRBJ1-6, with a tentative D call TRBD1 (5 bases). With 0 bases removed from V and 8 bases from J, the gap between germline ends came to 5 bases. The length of the CDR3 is 13 residues. Germline V CDR1 and CDR2: SGHTA, FQGTGA. The CDR3 protein is CASSLTQDSPLHF. In DNA form, the CDR3 reads TGTGCCAGCAGCTTAACACAGGATTCACCCCTCCACTTT.

The V call is TRBV28, the J call TRBJ2-1; 12 positions match TRBD2. CDR3 size: 16 residues. Germline assignment: CDR1 MDHEN and CDR2 SYDVKM. The V and J ends lost 6 bases and 7 bases, in that order; junction bases with no gene match: 10. The CDR3 DNA follows: TGTGCCAGCAGCTCACCCTCTAGCGGGAGGGATAATGAGCAGTTCTTC. Protein sequence: CASSSPSSGRDNEQFF.

V and J are TRBV4-3 and TRBJ2-5; 10 positions agree with TRBD2. CDR1 and CDR2 from the germline V gene are LGHNA and YSLEER. The CDR3 loop spans 14 amino acids. The trim removed 4 bases at V and 5 bases at J, leaving 4 bases unmatched. The CDR3 sequence is CASSRSGGGETQYF. Here the CDR3 DNA reads TGCGCCAGCAGCCGAAGCGGGGGGGGTGAGACCCAGTACTTC.

The V gene is TRBV10-2, the J gene TRBJ1-1; D is unresolved. Trimming took off 5 bases at V and 5 bases at J, with 18 bases between the two ends. CDR3 size: 15 residues. Per the germline V gene, CDR1 is WSHSY and CDR2 is SAAADI. CDR3 region: CASSKDKASPTEAFF. CDR3 DNA: TGCGCCAGCAGTAAAGACAAGGCATCCCCAACTGAAGCTTTCTTT.